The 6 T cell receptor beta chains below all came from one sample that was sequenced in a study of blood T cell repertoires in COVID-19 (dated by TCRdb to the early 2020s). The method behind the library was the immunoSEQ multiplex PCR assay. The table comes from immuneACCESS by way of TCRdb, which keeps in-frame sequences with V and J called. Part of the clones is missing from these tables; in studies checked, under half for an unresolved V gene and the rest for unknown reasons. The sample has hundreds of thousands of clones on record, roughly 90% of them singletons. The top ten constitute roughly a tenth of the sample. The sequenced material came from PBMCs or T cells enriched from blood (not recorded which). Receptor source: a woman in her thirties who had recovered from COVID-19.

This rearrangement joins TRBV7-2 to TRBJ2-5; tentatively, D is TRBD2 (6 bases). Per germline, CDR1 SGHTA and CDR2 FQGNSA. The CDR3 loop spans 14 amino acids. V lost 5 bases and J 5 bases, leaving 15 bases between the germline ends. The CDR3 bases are TGTGCCAGCAGCCCAAATGGGGGGACGGAGACCCAGTACTTC. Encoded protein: CASSPNGGTETQYF.

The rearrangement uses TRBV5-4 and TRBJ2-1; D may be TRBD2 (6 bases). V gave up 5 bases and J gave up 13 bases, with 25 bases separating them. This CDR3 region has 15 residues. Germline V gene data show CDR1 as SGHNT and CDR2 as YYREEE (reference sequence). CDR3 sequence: CASRPPGTRLNSQFF. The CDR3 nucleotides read TGTGCCAGCAGGCCCCCCGGGACTCGTCTTAATAGTCAGTTCTTC. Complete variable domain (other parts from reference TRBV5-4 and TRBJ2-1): ETGVTQSPTHLIKTRGQQVTLRCSSQSGHNTVSWYQQALGQGPQFIFQYYREEENGRGNFPPRFSGLQFPNYSSELNVNALELDDSALYLCASRPPGTRLNSQFFGPGTRLTVL.

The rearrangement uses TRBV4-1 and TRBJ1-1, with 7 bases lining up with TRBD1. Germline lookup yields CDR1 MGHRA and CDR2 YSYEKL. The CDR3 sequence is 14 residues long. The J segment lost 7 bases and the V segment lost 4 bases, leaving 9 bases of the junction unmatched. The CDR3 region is CASSRNRGPREAFF. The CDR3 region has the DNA TGCGCCAGCAGCCGCAACAGGGGCCCTCGTGAAGCTTTCTTT.

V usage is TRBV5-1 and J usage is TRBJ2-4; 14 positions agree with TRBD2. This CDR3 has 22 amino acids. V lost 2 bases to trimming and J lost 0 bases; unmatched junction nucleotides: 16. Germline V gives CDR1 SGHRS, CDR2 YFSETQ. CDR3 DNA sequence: TGCGCCAGCAGCTTTCCCCCGGCCGGGACTAGCGGGAGCCCGTTAGCCAAAAACATTCAGTACTTC. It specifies CASSFPPAGTSGSPLAKNIQYF.

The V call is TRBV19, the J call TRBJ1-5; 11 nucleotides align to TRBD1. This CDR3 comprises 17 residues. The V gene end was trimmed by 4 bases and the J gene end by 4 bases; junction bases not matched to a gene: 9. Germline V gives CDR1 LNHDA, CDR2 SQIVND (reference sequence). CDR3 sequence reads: CASSTTAGTGGNQPQHF. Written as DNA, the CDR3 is TGTGCCAGTAGTACGACAGCCGGGACAGGGGGGAATCAGCCCCAGCATTTT.

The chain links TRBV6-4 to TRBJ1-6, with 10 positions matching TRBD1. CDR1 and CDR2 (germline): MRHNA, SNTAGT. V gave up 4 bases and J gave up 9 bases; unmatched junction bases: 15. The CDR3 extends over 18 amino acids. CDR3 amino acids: CASSAVGLSGTGVSPLHF. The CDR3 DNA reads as TGTGCCAGCAGTGCCGTCGGACTAAGTGGGACAGGGGTTTCACCCCTCCACTTT.